The source of this TCR beta chain is a study of monozygotic twins with inflammatory bowel disease. General study findings and limits: Sharing of clonotypes with others was lower in IBD patients than in healthy twins, and this was especially so with disease activity. Subtypes among T cells remained indistinguishable.

On this clonotype: Its antigen is still unknown.

Per donor there was one draw, yielding a blood sample of around 2.5 ml. The template switching step added UMIs that contained a 6-nucleotide sample barcode. Following a re-call of the 5' RACE reads, TCRdb has one entry per CDR3 protein and lacks DNA. The specimen's table records 400,000 or so distinct CDR3 sequences. The length of the CDR3 is 14 residues. Germline CDR1 SGHRS, CDR2 YFSETQ. V is TRBV5-1 and J is TRBJ2-5; TCRdb reports TRBD1, a call that lacks DNA to check it against. The specimen sequenced was blood. This sequence originates from a human donor with ulcerative colitis or Crohn's disease, or a healthy co-twin of an affected twin (not recorded which). The CDR3 protein is CASSPGGSEETQYF. Full variable domain (outside the CDR3, taken from reference TRBV5-1 and TRBJ2-5): KAGVTQTPRYLIKTRGQQVTLSCSPISGHRSVSWYQQTPGQGLQFLFEYFSETQRNKGNFPGRFSGRQFSNSRSEMNVSTLELGDSALYLCASSPGGSEETQYFGPGTRLLVL.